This T cell receptor beta chain appears in the sequencing data of a study of T cells in Graves' hyperthyroidism and ophthalmopathy. Across 18 months, stable Graves' hyperthyroidism was marked by no progression to ophthalmopathy. Study results and limitations: In simple terms, a model built on 13 V-J features told ophthalmopathy apart from stable hyperthyroidism.

RNA transcripts gave rise to amplified TCR beta CDR3 regions. The HTBI set primed first-round TCR CDR3 RT-PCR. TCRdb itself ran the multiplex PCR reads through MiXCR, one entry per CDR3 protein. The table shows a few hundred thousand distinct CDR3 sequences, with more than 20% occurring only once. Notes on this clonotype: Its target is unknown.

V was clipped by 7 bases and J by 3 bases, with 12 bases between them. Per germline, CDR1 MRHNA and CDR2 SNTAGT. The CDR3 has 14 amino acids. This sequence joins TRBV6-4 and TRBJ2-2; TRBD1 is a possible D gene (5 bases). The sample consisted of blood. This sequence was found in a man in his late teens or twenties with Graves' hyperthyroidism. CDR3 nucleotides: TGTGCCAGCAAGGGTCAGGGTGACACCGGGGAGCTGTTTTTT. Translated: CASKGQGDTGELFF.